Shown below are 29 T cell receptor beta chains from a single sample sequenced in a study of T cells expressing NK-cell markers. TCRdb reprocessed the 5' RACE reads and keeps a single row for each CDR3 protein, giving no DNA. The sample includes a few hundred thousand distinct CDR3 sequences. The sample was blood T cells: a sorted CD56 or NKG2C T cell subset, CD4+ or CD8+ T cells, or bulk PBMC T cells (not recorded which). Receptors originate from a man aged 18 to 29 in good health.

The rearrangement uses TRBV2 and TRBJ2-1; the TCRdb D gene call, TRBD2, has no DNA to confirm it. Germline CDR1 SNHLY, CDR2 FYNNEI. This CDR3 is built from 13 residues. CDR3 region: CASSGDGTLEQFF.

This rearrangement joins TRBV7-9 to TRBJ2-3; TCRdb's D call, TRBD2, is unchecked because there is no DNA. Per germline, CDR1 SEHNR and CDR2 FQNEAQ (reference sequence). The CDR3 totals 13 residues. CDR3 protein: CASSFEGRDTQYF. The complete variable domain, with remaining parts taken from reference TRBV7-9 and TRBJ2-3, reads DTGVSQNPRHKITKRGQNVTFRCDPISEHNRLYWYRQTLGQGPEFLTYFQNEAQLEKSRLLSDRFSAERPKGSFSTLEIQRTEQGDSAMYLCASSFEGRDTQYFGPGTRLTVL.

CDR3 loop: CASSSLSSGNTIYF. The chain recombines TRBV9 with TRBJ1-3. The CDR3 sequence is 14 residues long. The germline V gene has CDR1 SGDLS and CDR2 YYNGEE.

The J gene is TRBJ1-5, the V gene TRBV15. The CDR3 length is 14 residues. The V gene's germline CDR1 is LNHNV and CDR2 YYDKDF (reference sequence). CDR3 sequence reads: CATSSTDSNQPQHF.

The CDR3 protein is CSVDGVYRDPGDTDTQYF. The rearrangement links TRBV29-1 to TRBJ2-3; the TCRdb D gene call, TRBD1, has no DNA to confirm it. The CDR3 is 18 amino acids. Germline assignment: CDR1 SQVTM and CDR2 ANQGSEA.

The gene calls are TRBV7-8 and TRBJ2-3; TCRdb names TRBD2, which stays unverified in the absence of DNA. The CDR3 is 13 residues long. CDR1 and CDR2 from the germline V gene are SGHVS and FQNEAQ. This CDR3 reads CATGLAGVDTQYF.

The chain recombines TRBV3-1 with TRBJ2-1; TCRdb reports TRBD2, a call that lacks DNA to check it against. The CDR3 has 13 amino acids. From germline, CDR1 is LGHDT and CDR2 YNNKEL (reference sequence). CDR3 protein: CASSQVAGREQFF.

The rearrangement links TRBV7-2 to TRBJ1-5; as DNA is missing, the TRBD1 call by TCRdb cannot be tested. This CDR3 contains 16 residues. Germline V gene data show CDR1 as SGHTA and CDR2 as FQGNSA. CDR3 protein: CASSLGQRYPNQPQHF.

V is TRBV11-2 and J is TRBJ2-5; no DNA is available, so the TRBD2 call from TCRdb remains unchecked. CDR1 and CDR2 (germline): SGHAT, FQNNGV. The length of the CDR3 is 14 residues. The CDR3 loop reads CASSLGGRQETQYF. Full variable domain (remainder filled in from reference TRBV11-2 and TRBJ2-5): EAGVAQSPRYKIIEKRQSVAFWCNPISGHATLYWYQQILGQGPKLLIQFQNNGVVDDSQLPKDRFSAERLKGVDSTLKIQPAKLEDSAVYLCASSLGGRQETQYFGPGTRLLVL.

The chain links TRBV7-9 to TRBJ2-5; as DNA is missing, the TRBD2 call by TCRdb cannot be tested. The germline V gene has CDR1 SEHNR and CDR2 FQNEAQ (reference sequence). This CDR3 has 13 amino acids. This chain's CDR3 is CASSLRGGETQYF.

The chain links TRBV10-3 to TRBJ2-3; lacking DNA, the TRBD2 call made by TCRdb goes unchecked. The CDR3 loop spans 17 amino acids. Germline V CDR1 and CDR2: ENHRY, SYGVKD. The CDR3 spells CATTTGLAAASTDTQYF.

This rearrangement joins TRBV15 to TRBJ2-7; TCRdb picks TRBD1, but there is no DNA to check that call. CDR3 size: 14 residues. Germline values: CDR1 LNHNV, CDR2 YYDKDF (reference sequence). This CDR3 is CATSKGTGTYEQYF.

The CDR3 is CASSLFAGQGGTGELFF. V is TRBV25-1 and J is TRBJ2-2; no DNA is available, so the TRBD1 call from TCRdb remains unchecked. Per the germline V gene, CDR1 is MGHDK and CDR2 is SYGVNS. This CDR3 comprises 17 residues. The whole variable domain, filled in from reference TRBV25-1 and TRBJ2-2, reads EADIYQTPRYLVIGTGKKITLECSQTMGHDKMYWYQQDPGMELHLIHYSYGVNSTEKGDLSSESTVSRIRTEHFPLTLESARPSHTSQYLCASSLFAGQGGTGELFFGEGSRLTVL.

This chain connects TRBV12-3 or TRBV12-4 to TRBJ2-3; TCRdb outputs TRBD1, but without DNA this stays unchecked. The CDR3 is 15 amino acids. CDR3 protein: CASSRRGLNTDTQYF.

The chain joins TRBV5-1 to TRBJ2-1; TCRdb's assignment of TRBD2 cannot be checked, as there is no DNA. The CDR3 has 18 residues. Germline values: CDR1 SGHRS, CDR2 YFSETQ. CDR3 amino acids: CASSYSGTSGSRYNEQFF.

The CDR3 spells CASSSKSGMAYEQYF. V and J are TRBV7-9 and TRBJ2-7; TCRdb's D call of TRBD1 is untestable without DNA. Germline V lookup: CDR1 SEHNR, CDR2 FQNEAQ (reference sequence). CDR3 length: 15 residues.

The chain recombines TRBV9 with TRBJ2-7. Germline V gene lookup returns CDR1 SGDLS and CDR2 YYNGEE. The CDR3 runs to 18 residues. The CDR3 is CASSVATGIGQVTYEQYF.

V is TRBV15 and J is TRBJ2-3. The length of the CDR3 is 16 residues. Per the germline V gene, CDR1 is LNHNV and CDR2 is YYDKDF (reference sequence). CDR3 residues: CATSRDSDIRTDTQYF. The full variable domain, rest sourced from reference TRBV15 and TRBJ2-3, is DAMVIQNPRYQVTQFGKPVTLSCSQTLNHNVMYWYQQKSSQAPKLLFHYYDKDFNNEADTPDNFQSRRPNTSFCFLDIRSPGLGDTAMYLCATSRDSDIRTDTQYFGPGTRLTVL.

CDR3 residues: CASSLAVQIETQYF. The chain combines TRBV7-2 with TRBJ2-5. This CDR3 comprises 14 residues. Germline V gene sequence: CDR1 SGHTA, CDR2 FQGNSA.

The V call is TRBV18, the J call TRBJ2-3; TCRdb selects TRBD2, and the lack of DNA leaves this call unchecked. The length of the CDR3 is 15 residues. Germline V CDR1 and CDR2: KGHSH, LQKENI. The CDR3 loop reads CASSQTSGRGDTQYF.

The chain joins TRBV10-3 to TRBJ2-3; TCRdb's D call of TRBD1 is untestable without DNA. CDR3 size: 15 residues. Looked up from germline, CDR1 is ENHRY and CDR2 is SYGVKD. The CDR3 loop reads CAISGDRGLTDTQYF.

J is TRBJ2-5 and V is TRBV25-1; TCRdb names TRBD2, which stays unverified in the absence of DNA. Germline assignment: CDR1 MGHDK and CDR2 SYGVNS. The CDR3 totals 14 residues. The CDR3 is CASSESGIGETQYF.

The chain recombines TRBV7-6 with TRBJ2-2; TCRdb indicates TRBD1, and absent DNA this call remains unverified. The CDR3 extends over 17 amino acids. CDR1 is SGHVS, CDR2 FNYEAQ, per germline. The CDR3 here is CASSPPPGRSNTGELFF. The variable domain in full, with the rest retrieved from reference TRBV7-6 and TRBJ2-2, is GAGVSQSPRYKVTKRGQDVALRCDPISGHVSLYWYRQALGQGPEFLTYFNYEAQQDKSGLPNDRFSAERPEGSISTLTIQRTEQRDSAMYRCASSPPPGRSNTGELFFGEGSRLTVL.

The J gene is TRBJ2-7, the V gene TRBV27. The CDR3 runs 12 residues. Germline CDR1 MNHEY, CDR2 SMNVEV (reference sequence). CDR3 sequence reads: CAHRHPTYEQYF.

This sequence joins TRBV15 and TRBJ2-1; lacking DNA, the TRBD2 call made by TCRdb goes unchecked. Germline CDR1 LNHNV, CDR2 YYDKDF (reference sequence). The CDR3 length is 16 residues. The CDR3 spells CATSSPFREGGDEQFF.

The gene calls are TRBV6-2 or TRBV6-3 and TRBJ2-5; the D call of TRBD1 rests on TCRdb alone, since no DNA is present to check it. Per germline, CDR1 MNHEY and CDR2 SVGEGT. The length of the CDR3 is 12 residues. The CDR3: CASRPGAETQYF.

V is TRBV20-1 and J is TRBJ2-1. Germline V gene data show CDR1 as DFQATT and CDR2 as SNEGSKA (reference sequence). CDR3 length equals 12 residues. CDR3 sequence reads: CSVRPSYNEQFF.

The rearrangement uses TRBV6-2 or TRBV6-3 and TRBJ2-5; there is no DNA to check the TCRdb D call of TRBD1. Germline loops: CDR1 MNHEY, CDR2 SVGEGT. The CDR3 totals 16 residues. The chain's CDR3 is CASSRAGPQFQETQYF.

The V call is TRBV4-1, the J call TRBJ2-4; TCRdb picks TRBD2, but there is no DNA to check that call. Germline CDR1 MGHRA, CDR2 YSYEKL. The CDR3 sequence is 18 residues long. CDR3 in amino acids: CASSQERSGSIAKNIQYF.